This TCR beta chain was recovered during a study of cytomegalovirus exposure and HLA in healthy donors (dated by TCRdb to about 2017). Regarding the complete study: An earlier analysis of several hundred of the donors reported roughly 270 Gb of sequence data and roughly 110 million unique TCR beta sequences from about 200 million T cells. Around 320 gigabases of sequencing data and some 85 million unique TCR sequences were included in an early release covering several hundred HLA-typed donors. Of the roughly 390 genotyped donors, around 81% fell in the genetic ancestry cluster associated with self-reported Caucasian donors. The study was designed to test whether signatures of past pathogen exposure could be identified by cataloging public T cell receptors. The T cell repertoires of 666 subjects were profiled by immunosequencing and related to cytomegalovirus serostatus. Besides the first cohort of 550 to 750 subjects, a separate validation cohort made up of some 110 different subjects was used. To predict cytomegalovirus infection status, the study brought together high-throughput TCR immunosequencing, statistical association of individual TCRs with disease status, and machine learning. To study patterns of TCR occurrence, a later analysis re-analyzed previously published TCR beta repertoires from 650 to 750 donors and added high-resolution HLA genotyping. Rather than using new phenotypic data, the later analysis identified candidate immune exposures from TCR beta sequences and from how often those sequences occurred across donors. To decide whether each TCR beta V gene segment behaved as functional or pseudogenic, an earlier analysis of some 600 of the donors relied on high-throughput TCR beta sequencing. Donor age, sex, ethnicity and CMV serostatus were compiled together with the repertoire data. In a later genetic analysis, genome-wide SNP genotypes for 398 of the 666 donors were used, and that subset was treated as a discovery cohort. Every discovery cohort repertoire had been produced on one sequencing platform. HLA typing covered class I and class II loci at four-digit resolution. The number of typed donors differed by locus: about 629-630 for A, B, C, DRB1 and DQB1; 500 to 550 for DQA1; 606 for DPA1; and some 470 for DPB1. Because of strong linkage in the cohort, roughly five DR-DQ haplotypes were treated as single units for association and clustering. Across around 400 genotyped donors of the cohort, an average of roughly 250,000 unique TCR beta nucleotide sequences per donor were sequenced, and around 19% of those sequences were non-productive.

Points the paper makes about the study in general: Most TCR sequences were seen in very few donors, while some public TCRs were found in many individuals. A later analysis associated about 16,000 TCR beta sequences with specific HLA alleles at a false discovery rate of 0.05. In a later analysis, the rate of TCR association differed among HLA loci, with DRB1 alleles having the most associated TCRs and HLA-C alleles having the fewest. An earlier analysis of around 600 of the donors showed that most TCR beta V segments appeared in productive rearrangements either about 87% or about 30% of the time, which broadly matched IMGT annotations. In a later analysis, most CMV-associated TCR beta chains were found to appear HLA-restricted, with HLA associations seemingly driven largely by CMV exposure. A total of fewer than 200 TCR beta chains were listed by the study as associated with cytomegalovirus. In a later analysis, HLA-associated TCR beta chains showed more clonal expansion and lower generation probabilities than non-associated chains that were equally common. Correlated functional status among segregating V segments might reflect linkage disequilibrium, but an unknown experimental factor could not be ruled out. Presence/absence analyses assumed roughly uniform sequencing depth across donors, an assumption that may not hold. Approximately 16 rarely observed V segments, including chromosome 9 orphons, were excluded from the earlier analysis of a few hundred of the donors because counts were too low. A further reported finding was that TCR beta sequences accurately predicted the HLA-A and HLA-B alleles for most subjects in the first cohort. In a later analysis, several top co-occurrence clusters were reported to appear linked to parvovirus B19, influenza, CMV and Epstein-Barr virus. A cluster of highly shared sequence variants was judged likely to be a technical artifact of the sequencing pipeline. The cohort was sequenced for TCR beta chains only, and without alpha or paired-chain data the features that could be detected were limited. Because some donors lacked HLA typing at each locus, the association tests relied only on the typed subset. An association between a missense DCLRE1C variant and V-gene and J-gene trimming of TCR beta chains was found in a later genetic analysis and replicated in an independent cohort. The classifier was reported to diagnose cytomegalovirus status with high specificity and sensitivity in both the original cohort and the validation cohort. Assigning TCR associations to individual alleles was difficult when HLA alleles, especially DR and DQ, strongly co-occurred. CMV serostatus was the only immune exposure information available for the cohort. In a later genetic analysis, fewer N-insertions in productive TCRs were reported among donors in an Asian-associated ancestry cluster than the approximately 710-donor mean. It was suggested by the authors that the approach could potentially be generalized to other disease states and immunological phenotypes. In vitro tests confirmed that a few of the cytomegalovirus-associated TCR beta chains recognize cytomegalovirus antigens.

This clone was counted a few times. What antigen it recognizes has not been identified. No base qualities exist here, and no much larger clone lies one base off it. Libraries were prepared through the immunoSEQ multiplex PCR assay. For the multiplex PCR, a mixture combining 60 forward primers for TCR Vbeta segments and 13 reverse primers for TCR Jbeta segments was used. A multiplex PCR assay on genomic DNA amplified the CDR3 region of rearranged TCR beta genes. On the Illumina HiSeq System, the amplified TCR beta libraries were sequenced as 87-base-pair reads. In the paper's pipeline: A later analysis counted approximately 84 million unique TCR beta chains across the 550 to 700 repertoires, and some 11 million of these chains were shared by at least two donors. Raw reads were error-corrected and collapsed into unique sequences by a nearest-neighbor algorithm in which closely related sequences were merged to remove PCR and sequencing errors. Alignment of CDR3 sequences to IMGT reference sequences was used to assign V, D and J gene segments. Each retained sequence needed at least a six-nucleotide match to both a V gene segment and a J gene segment. A rearrangement counted as productive if the CDR3 had no stop codons and remained in frame with V and J, and every other rearrangement counted as non-productive. CDR3 was defined by IMGT convention, running from the second conserved V-encoded cysteine to the conserved J-encoded phenylalanine. Sequences without an unambiguous match to a single V gene segment were excluded from the earlier analysis of about 600 of the donors. An earlier analysis of 500 to 700 of the donors classified V segments as functional when productive rearrangements were above 56.7% and as segregating when the standard deviation between donors was above 5%. To diagnose cytomegalovirus status from the catalog of TCR beta chain sequences, a statistical classification framework was built. A later analysis assigned V and J genes by comparing TCR nucleotide sequences with IMGT/GENE-DB human TR gene sequences. In a later analysis, CDR3 sequences and most-parsimonious VDJ recombination scenarios were assigned using the TCRdist pipeline. In a later analysis, each TCR beta chain was defined by its CDR3 amino acid sequence together with its V-gene family, and reads without a unique V-gene family were excluded. To address suspected cross-contamination and a sequencing artifact, a later analysis removed 550 to 750 highly shared, low-generation-probability nucleotide sequences. In a later analysis, a clonal expansion index for each public chain was calculated from normalized within-repertoire ranks of inferred template counts. A later analysis computed generation probabilities with a VDJ recombination model fitted to out-of-frame rearrangements, and checked the results against IGoR. In a later analysis, TCR-TCR, TCR-HLA and TCR-CMV co-occurrence was scored with hypergeometric tests, and a repertoire-size bias correction was applied to TCR pairs. To estimate false discovery rates, a later analysis permuted the HLA or CMV assignments 20 times. In a later analysis, co-occurring TCRs were grouped using DBSCAN, with TCRdist sequence similarity added in when clustering inside HLA-allele-positive subsets. Repertoires with fewer than 30,000 or more than 120,000 public chains, plus five repertoires with anomalous nucleotide sharing, were excluded from co-occurrence clustering. In TCRdb, the immuneACCESS table is reduced to in-frame sequences with V and J assigned. These tables do not hold every clone; where another copy was compared, an unresolved V gene accounts for under half, and the others remain unexplained. V, J and clone size are those of that table, while D and trimming were read from the DNA. For this sample the table gives some 150,000 clones, of which 75% to 85% were detected only once. Of the sample, less than 3% falls within the top ten clones.

The cohort consisted of 600 to 700 healthy bone marrow donors. All cohort members were sampled while nominally healthy, although unrecorded immune exposures were likely present. The donor tested CMV seronegative and was one of the 352 seronegative cohort members. Each donor provided a peripheral blood sample, and peripheral blood mononuclear cells were used for TCR beta sequencing. The Qiagen DNeasy Blood Extraction Kit was used to extract genomic DNA from the blood cell samples. What was sequenced was PBMCs. This receptor was obtained from a man aged 50 or older in good health and CMV-seronegative.

The CDR3 protein: CASSPRMGAEQYF. The nucleotide sequence reads TGTGCCAGCAGCCCTAGGATGGGTGCCGAGCAGTACTTC. The rearranged chain carries TRBV7-3 and TRBJ2-7, with the D gene not clear enough to name. V is shortened by 5 bases, J by 6 bases, and the region joining them spans 14 bases. In the germline V gene, CDR1 corresponds to SGHTA and CDR2 to FQGTGA. The CDR3 contains 13 residues, cysteine and phenylalanine counted. Here the CDR3 DNA is all that survives: 39 bases in frame from base 1.